This TCR beta chain was identified during a study of T cells in Graves' hyperthyroidism and ophthalmopathy. Amplified regions were TCR beta CDR3 sequences from RNA transcripts. The HTBI primer set served for first-round RT-PCR of the TCR CDR3. One entry per CDR3 protein results from TCRdb running MiXCR on the multiplex PCR reads. The table records 300,000 to 450,000 distinct CDR3 sequences, around 13% of them present only once. V lost 1 base, J lost 0 bases, and 10 bases lay in between. Germline CDR1 reads MNHNS; CDR2 reads SASEGT. The CDR3 contains 16 residues. This clonotype was seen repeatedly, ten times or more.

The rearrangement uses TRBV6-1 and TRBJ1-5; D is perhaps TRBD1 (5 bases). Sequenced: blood. The receptor's source is a woman aged 30 to 39 with Graves' ophthalmopathy. The CDR3 sequence: CASSEGSGISNQPQHF. The CDR3, as DNA: TGTGCCAGCAGTGAAGGATCAGGGATTAGCAATCAGCCCCAGCATTTT.